This T cell receptor (beta chain) was recorded in a study of PD-L1 blockade in urothelial cancer. Background on the study: Bladder-origin urothelial cancer in males covered about 85% of the roughly 29 patients. Blood analysis was done at 3 weeks (second dose) and 6 weeks after treatment began. Each blood sample yielded a median of about 130,000 T cells.

Regarding time point: peripheral blood 6 weeks after treatment start. This clone was seen just once. What it recognizes is unknown. Method: immunoSEQ multiplex PCR; TCRdb's copy keeps in-frame clones and lacks some. The profile covers around 120,000 clones, with around 89% appearing a single time and roughly 1.7% taken by the ten largest. The CDR3 runs to 13 residues. Trimming removed 3 bases from V and 7 bases from J, with 14 bases in between. Germline loops: CDR1 SGDLS, CDR2 YYNGEE. Regarding the study as a whole: When pretreatment blood TCR clonality was below the median, it predicted better survival.

Here the sequenced sample was PBMCs, taken around atezolizumab (anti-PD-L1) treatment. The sequence was collected from a man between 60 and 75 years old with urothelial cancer. V gene TRBV9 combines with J gene TRBJ2-7; D is possibly TRBD1 (6 bases). CDR3 in DNA: TGTGCCAGCAGCGCACAGGGTCATGGGGAGCAGTACTTC. This sequence encodes CASSAQGHGEQYF. The variable domain in full, completed from reference TRBV9 and TRBJ2-7, reads DSGVTQTPKHLITATGQRVTLRCSPRSGDLSVYWYQQSLDQGLQFLIQYYNGEERAKGNILERFSAQQFPDLHSELNLSSLELGDSALYFCASSAQGHGEQYFGPGTRLTVT.